This section outlines one T cell receptor (beta chain) sequence together with its context. In the study's own analysis: Amplification of reference gene primers provided the estimated nucleated cell counts. Sequenced by immunoSEQ multiplex PCR; TCRdb stores in-frame clones only, minus some. V and J calls and clone size are as listed in that table; D and trimming were resolved from the DNA. The sample records 150,000 to 200,000 clones, about 88% being singletons. The sample is drawn from a study of blood T cell repertoires in COVID-19. Study-wide background: Samples representing acute and convalescent COVID-19 were sourced from the United States, Italy and Spain. The analysed material was cDNA or gDNA that came from T cells, B-cell-depleted T cells, or PBMCs.

Trimming at V came to 6 bases and at J to 1 base, leaving 5 bases not matched to a gene. The length of the CDR3 is 15 residues. Germline V gives CDR1 MGHRA, CDR2 YSYEKL. Membership in each cohort depended on participant-reported clinical history. The receptor was derived from a woman in her forties or fifties who had recovered from COVID-19. V is TRBV4-1 and J is TRBJ2-5, with TRBD2 identical over 10 bases. Sequencing was performed on PBMCs or T cells enriched from blood (not recorded which). The CDR3: CASSRLAGIQETQYF. The CDR3 coding sequence is TGCGCCAGCAGTAGACTAGCGGGTATCCAAGAGACCCAGTACTTC.